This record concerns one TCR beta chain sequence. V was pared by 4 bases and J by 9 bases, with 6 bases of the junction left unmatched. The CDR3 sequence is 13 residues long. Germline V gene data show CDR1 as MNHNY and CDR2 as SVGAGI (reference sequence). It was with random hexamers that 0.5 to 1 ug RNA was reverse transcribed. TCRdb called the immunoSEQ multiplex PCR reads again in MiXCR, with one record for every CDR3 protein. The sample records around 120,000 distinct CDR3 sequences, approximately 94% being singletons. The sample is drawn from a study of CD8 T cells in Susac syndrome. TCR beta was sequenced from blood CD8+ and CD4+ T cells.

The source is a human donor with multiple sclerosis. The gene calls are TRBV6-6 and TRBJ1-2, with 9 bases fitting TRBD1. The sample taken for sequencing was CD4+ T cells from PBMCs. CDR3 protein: CASSLPTGGSYTF. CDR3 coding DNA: TGTGCCAGCAGTTTGCCTACAGGGGGCAGCTACACCTTC.